Below, 17 T cell receptor beta chains from the same sample are listed, as sequenced in a study of blood T cell repertoires in COVID-19. Assay used: immunoSEQ multiplex PCR; TCRdb lists only in-frame clones, some missing. The data show 25,000 or so clones, around 83% seen once. Sequencing input: peripheral blood. The receptors come from a human donor in a cohort sampled during active COVID-19.

This chain uses TRBV7-6 with TRBJ2-3, with 10 bases identical to TRBD2. There are 19 residues in the CDR3. Germline V gives CDR1 SGHVS, CDR2 FNYEAQ. The V and J ends lost 3 bases and 0 bases, in that order; junction bases with no gene match: 12. The DNA of the CDR3 is TGTGCCAGCAGCTTCGGGGCTAGCGGGAGTTGGACTAGCACAGATACGCAGTATTTT. It specifies CASSFGASGSWTSTDTQYF.

The rearrangement uses TRBV29-1 and TRBJ2-3; 10 positions match TRBD2. Germline loops: CDR1 SQVTM, CDR2 ANQGSEA. V was clipped by 0 bases and J by 3 bases; unmatched bases: 3. This CDR3 contains 15 residues. For the CDR3, the DNA is TGCAGCGTTGAAGAGAAGCGGGGGGGGACAGATACGCAGTATTTT. Its protein product is CSVEEKRGGTDTQYF.

The J gene is TRBJ2-1, the V gene TRBV4-3; 7 bases fit TRBD1. Germline V CDR1 and CDR2: LGHNA, YSLEER. CDR3 length: 18 amino acids. V was clipped by 0 bases and J by 3 bases; unmatched bases: 11. CDR3 bases: TGCGCCAGCAGCCAAGAACGACACCGGGACAGTGTCTACAATGAGCAGTTCTTC. Amino acids: CASSQERHRDSVYNEQFF.

In regard to this clone: Mismatch with germline at one junction end may stem from a read error. This sequence joins TRBV9 and TRBJ1-1; D gene unclear. There are 12 residues in the CDR3. CDR1 and CDR2 (germline): SGDLS, YYNGEE. In DNA form, the CDR3 reads TGTGCCAGCAGCGGGTCCTCCACTGAAGCTTTTTTT. Amino acids: CASSGSSTEAFF.

The chain joins TRBV29-1 to TRBJ1-2, with D unresolved. V lost 5 bases and J 8 bases, leaving 18 bases between the germline ends. CDR1 is SQVTM, CDR2 ANQGSEA, per germline. This CDR3 contains 13 residues. CDR3 DNA: TGCAGCGTTTGGGGTTATGAGGGCTTGGGCTACACCTTC. This encodes CSVWGYEGLGYTF.

The genes are TRBV4-2 and TRBJ2-3, with 12 bases matching TRBD2. V lost 1 base and J lost 1; bases outside the gene matches: 0. Germline-derived CDR1 and CDR2 are LGHNA and YNFKEQ. This CDR3 comprises 16 residues. In DNA form, the CDR3 reads TGTGCCAGCAGCCAAGGACTAGCGGGGGGCACAGATACGCAGTATTTT. It translates to CASSQGLAGGTDTQYF.

This clone showed up just once. The V and J genes are TRBV20-1 and TRBJ1-1; D ambiguous. This CDR3 spans 11 amino acids. The V end lost 3 bases, the J end lost 0 bases, and 2 bases lay between the germline ends. Germline loops: CDR1 DFQATT, CDR2 SNEGSKA (reference sequence). The CDR3 loop reads CSASVNTEAFF. The DNA for the CDR3 is TGCAGTGCTAGCGTGAACACTGAAGCTTTCTTT.

V is TRBV3-1 (or the pseudogene TRBV3-2) and J is TRBJ2-7, with D possibly matching TRBD2 (6 bases). Germline V CDR1 and CDR2: LGHDT, YNNKEL (reference sequence). The V end lost 4 bases, the J end lost 4 bases, and 26 bases lay between the germline ends. The CDR3 runs 18 residues. CDR3 in amino acids: CASSRRLSGDTGNYEQYF. CDR3 nucleotides: TGTGCCAGCAGCCGAAGACTTAGCGGAGACACGGGGAATTACGAGCAGTACTTC.

The rearrangement joins TRBV7-2 to TRBJ1-4; TRBD1 might be the D (5 bases). The CDR3 loop spans 15 amino acids. In germline, CDR1 is SGHTA, CDR2 FQGNSA. V was shortened by 4 bases and J by 5 bases, with 14 bases between the two germline ends. For the CDR3, the DNA is TGTGCCAGCAGCTCGCAAGGGGCAATGAATGAAAAACTGTTTTTT. Translation: CASSSQGAMNEKLFF.

This clone was recorded a few times. CDR3 region: CASSAPRMSSYNEQFF. The CDR3 coding sequence is TGTGCCAGCAGCGCTCCTAGGATGAGCTCCTACAATGAGCAGTTCTTC. The V call is TRBV5-6, the J call TRBJ2-1; D is undetermined. The V gene lost 4 bases and the J gene lost 0 bases, with 14 bases spanning the gap. The CDR3 has 16 residues. Looked up from germline, CDR1 is SGHDT and CDR2 is YYEEEE.

This clone turned up a few times. The chain employs TRBV6-2 or TRBV6-3 and TRBJ2-1; 9 nucleotides line up with TRBD2. From germline, CDR1 is MNHEY and CDR2 SVGEGT. This CDR3 region has 17 residues. V lost 0 bases to trimming and J lost 3 bases; unmatched junction nucleotides: 6. The CDR3 region has the DNA TGTGCCAGCAGTTACTCGCCTCCTAGCGGGGTCTACAATGAGCAGTTCTTC. Encoded protein: CASSYSPPSGVYNEQFF.

The V and J genes are TRBV5-5 and TRBJ2-2, with a weak D call TRBD1 (6 bases). Between the trimmed V and J ends, which lost 0 bases and 1 base, there was a span of 10 bases. Germline V gene sequence: CDR1 SGHKS, CDR2 YYEKEE (reference sequence). The CDR3 sequence is 16 residues long. The CDR3 bases are TGTGCCAGCAGCTTGGCTTTCAGGGGGAACACCGGGGAGCTGTTTTTT. It is translated as CASSLAFRGNTGELFF.

There are a few counts of this clone. The chain recombines TRBV5-1 with TRBJ2-7; D unresolved. Germline-derived CDR1 and CDR2 are SGHRS and YFSETQ. CDR3 length: 14 amino acids. The V gene lost 0 bases and the J gene lost 6 bases, with 13 bases spanning the gap. CDR3 DNA sequence: TGCGCCAGCAGCTTGGGAACGGTGTATGTCGAGCAGTACTTC. This encodes CASSLGTVYVEQYF. Full variable domain (rest looked up from reference TRBV5-1 and TRBJ2-7): KAGVTQTPRYLIKTRGQQVTLSCSPISGHRSVSWYQQTPGQGLQFLFEYFSETQRNKGNFPGRFSGRQFSNSRSEMNVSTLELGDSALYLCASSLGTVYVEQYFGPGTRLTVT.

This clone was recorded a few times. The V gene is TRBV2, the J gene TRBJ2-3, with D perhaps matching TRBD2 (5 bases). Germline values: CDR1 SNHLY, CDR2 FYNNEI. The length of the CDR3 is 13 residues. Trimming removed 11 bases at V and 6 bases at J, with 18 bases between. The CDR3 DNA is TGTGCCTTAGTGAAACGACTACCCGATACGCAGTATTTT. Translating gives CALVKRLPDTQYF.

The V and J genes are TRBV6-2 or TRBV6-3 and TRBJ2-5; D is possibly TRBD2 (6 bases). This CDR3 has 15 amino acids. V was pared by 0 bases and J by 4 bases, with 12 bases between. The germline V gene has CDR1 MNHEY and CDR2 SVGEGT. CDR3 loop: CASSYSFGGLETQYF. The CDR3 nucleotides are TGTGCCAGCAGTTACTCATTCGGAGGGCTAGAGACCCAGTACTTC.

The rearrangement links TRBV7-2 to TRBJ2-1; the match to TRBD2 covers 8 bases. Trimming took 3 bases from V and 3 from J; bases not matched to a gene: 4. Germline CDR1 SGHTA, CDR2 FQGNSA. There are 15 residues in the CDR3. CDR3 nucleotides: TGTGCCAGCAGCTTCGGGGGGACTAGCTACAATGAGCAGTTCTTC. This gives the protein CASSFGGTSYNEQFF.

The genes are TRBV6-7 and TRBJ2-5; D gene ambiguous. Being an ORF, TRBV6-7 has a function that is uncertain. The CDR3 has 10 amino acids. With 8 bases removed from V and 3 bases from J, the gap between germline ends came to 4 bases. This CDR3 reads CASREETQYF. CDR3 coding DNA: TGTGCCAGCCGCGAAGAGACCCAGTACTTC.